The 21 T cell receptor beta chains in this list originate from one sample, sequenced in a study of PD-1 blockade in classical Hodgkin lymphoma. Repertoires were generated with immunoSEQ multiplex PCR, while TCRdb's copy carries only in-frame clones and drops some. Among over 50,000 clones listed, around nine tenths were seen once. Time point indicated: cycle 4 day 1 (C4D1), after five to seven weeks of nivolumab. Every one of the patients relapsed after autologous stem cell transplantation (brentuximab vedotin exposure was variable). The sample in question was peripheral blood mononuclear cells (PBMCs), obtained before the fourth cycle of nivolumab. Receptor source: a human donor with classical Hodgkin lymphoma.

The chain recombines TRBV19 with TRBJ2-2; D unclear. V was clipped by 4 bases and J by 6 bases, with 6 bases between them. The CDR3 is 12 residues long. Germline CDR1 and CDR2: LNHDA and SQIVND (reference sequence). CDR3 bases: TGTGCCAGTAGTACCGCCCCCGGGGAGCTGTTTTTT. Protein: CASSTAPGELFF.

J is TRBJ1-2 and V is TRBV29-1; the D is unclear. This CDR3 contains 12 residues. The ends were cut back, 3 bases at V and 8 bases at J, with 13 bases in the middle. CDR1 is SQVTM, CDR2 ANQGSEA, per germline. The DNA for the CDR3 is TGCAGCGTTGAGGTGGGATTACGGGGCTACACCTTC. This gives the protein CSVEVGLRGYTF.

This clone was seen once. V gene TRBV27 combines with J gene TRBJ1-5; 9 nucleotides line up with TRBD1. Per germline, CDR1 MNHEY and CDR2 SMNVEV (reference sequence). The CDR3 loop spans 16 amino acids. The V gene end was trimmed by 5 bases and the J gene end by 2 bases; junction bases not matched to a gene: 7. The CDR3 DNA reads TGTGCCAGCAGTCCCCGGGGACAGGGTGGCAATCAGCCCCAGCATTTT. It yields the protein CASSPRGQGGNQPQHF.

V and J are TRBV5-1 and TRBJ1-2; weak D call: TRBD1 (5 bases). Trimming removed 4 bases from V and 4 bases from J, with 11 bases in between. The CDR3 is 13 amino acids. In germline, CDR1 is SGHRS, CDR2 YFSETQ. The CDR3 sequence is CASSPGSGYGYTF. CDR3 DNA sequence: TGCGCCAGCAGCCCAGGGTCGGGCTATGGCTACACCTTC.

V usage is TRBV5-1 and J usage is TRBJ2-5; 8 nucleotides align to TRBD2. The CDR3 extends over 15 amino acids. The germline V gene has CDR1 SGHRS and CDR2 YFSETQ. With V trimmed by 3 bases and J by 1 base, 5 bases remained unmatched. CDR3 region: CASSSTGGSQETQYF. The CDR3 DNA is TGCGCCAGCAGCTCAACGGGGGGGTCCCAAGAGACCCAGTACTTC.

V and J are TRBV6-6 and TRBJ1-5; tentatively, D is TRBD1 (5 bases). In germline, CDR1 is MNHNY, CDR2 SVGAGI (reference sequence). Trimming removed 6 bases at V and 2 bases at J, with 17 bases between. There are 16 residues in the CDR3. The CDR3 nucleotides are TGTGCCAGCAGAGCACCCGGGACGGTGGGCAATCAGCCCCAGCATTTT. Encoded protein: CASRAPGTVGNQPQHF.

Notes on this clone: This sample includes further DNA sequences coding for the same CDR3. The rearrangement joins TRBV5-1 to TRBJ2-3; D is ambiguous. The CDR3 is made up of 11 amino acids. Germline V gene data show CDR1 as SGHRS and CDR2 as YFSETQ. Trimming took 5 bases from V and 0 from J, leaving 1 base between them. DNA for the CDR3: TGCGCCAGCAGGAGCACAGATACGCAGTATTTT. Translating gives CASRSTDTQYF.

V is TRBV11-2 and J is TRBJ2-7; 14 positions match TRBD2. Germline loops: CDR1 SGHAT, CDR2 FQNNGV. Trimming took 5 bases from V and 4 from J; bases not matched to a gene: 10. The CDR3 covers 17 residues. This CDR3 is CASSKPRTSGGLYEQYF. Here the CDR3 DNA reads TGTGCCAGCAGCAAACCAAGGACTAGCGGGGGGCTGTACGAGCAGTACTTC.

This clone was seen a single time. The CDR3 here is CASSFGQEATNEKLFF. CDR3 DNA: TGCGCCAGCAGCTTTGGACAGGAGGCAACTAATGAAAAACTGTTTTTT. The gene calls are TRBV5-1 and TRBJ1-4, with TRBD1 matching over 7 bases. The CDR3 covers 16 residues. J was trimmed by 0 bases and V by 2 bases; bases with no gene match: 4. From germline, CDR1 is SGHRS and CDR2 YFSETQ.

V and J are TRBV9 and TRBJ1-2; D is unclear. This CDR3 contains 15 residues. Trimming left V 0 bases short and J 0 bases short, with 9 bases between. Germline assignment: CDR1 SGDLS and CDR2 YYNGEE. The CDR3, as DNA: TGTGCCAGCAGCGTAGAGAAGGCCACTAACTATGGCTACACCTTC. Translation gives CASSVEKATNYGYTF. The full variable domain, in which reference TRBV9 and TRBJ1-2 provide the parts outside the CDR3, is DSGVTQTPKHLITATGQRVTLRCSPRSGDLSVYWYQQSLDQGLQFLIQYYNGEERAKGNILERFSAQQFPDLHSELNLSSLELGDSALYFCASSVEKATNYGYTFGSGTRLTVV.

V gene TRBV5-4 combines with J gene TRBJ2-3, with TRBD2 matching 10 bases. The CDR3 spans 18 residues. The germline V gene encodes CDR1 SGHNT and CDR2 YYREEE (reference sequence). J lost 0 bases, V lost 4 bases, and 11 bases had no gene match. As DNA, the CDR3 is TGTGCCAGCAGCGGGCCTAGCGGGGGACCCTCGAGCACAGATACGCAGTATTTT. The encoded protein is CASSGPSGGPSSTDTQYF.

The chain employs TRBV5-1 and TRBJ1-5; 7 bases are shared with TRBD1. Losses at the gene ends were 4 bases for V and 6 bases for J; bases not matched to a gene: 7. The CDR3 contains 14 residues. Germline CDR1 and CDR2: SGHRS and YFSETQ. The CDR3 region is CASSIGQVGQPQHF. In DNA form, the CDR3 reads TGCGCCAGCAGCATCGGACAGGTGGGTCAGCCCCAGCATTTT.

This clone appeared a few times. The rearrangement uses TRBV27 and TRBJ2-2; a weak D match, TRBD1 (5 bases). CDR1 is MNHEY and CDR2 is SMNVEV in the germline V gene (reference sequence). The length of the CDR3 is 16 residues. Trimming pared 5 bases from V and 4 bases from J, leaving 17 bases between. This CDR3 is CASSIGLGRGTGELFF. The DNA of the CDR3 is TGTGCCAGCAGTATCGGTCTGGGGCGCGGCACCGGGGAGCTGTTTTTT.

The chain has TRBV5-1 and TRBJ2-7, with D perhaps given as TRBD1 or TRBD2 (5 bases each). CDR3 size: 14 residues. V was pared by 2 bases and J by 2 bases, with 11 bases between. Germline CDR1 is SGHRS and CDR2 is YFSETQ. CDR3 residues: CASSLGDVAYEQYF. CDR3 sequence (DNA): TGCGCCAGCAGCTTAGGGGACGTAGCCTACGAGCAGTACTTC. Full variable domain (remainder filled in from reference TRBV5-1 and TRBJ2-7): KAGVTQTPRYLIKTRGQQVTLSCSPISGHRSVSWYQQTPGQGLQFLFEYFSETQRNKGNFPGRFSGRQFSNSRSEMNVSTLELGDSALYLCASSLGDVAYEQYFGPGTRLTVT.

This sequence joins TRBV28 and TRBJ1-2; D might be TRBD1 (5 bases). The CDR3 is 13 amino acids. V was shortened by 6 bases and J by 2 bases, with 10 bases between the two germline ends. Germline V gene data show CDR1 as MDHEN and CDR2 as SYDVKM. Written as DNA, the CDR3 is TGTGCCAGCAGGCCGGGGCCGAACTATGGCTACACCTTC. It yields the protein CASRPGPNYGYTF.

This chain connects TRBV6-6 to TRBJ2-7; the match to TRBD1 covers 8 bases. Germline V lookup: CDR1 MNHNY, CDR2 SVGAGI (reference sequence). The CDR3 consists of 14 residues. J gave up 1 base and V 10 bases, and 9 bases lay outside the gene matches. CDR3 loop: CATTARGLSYEQYF. CDR3 coding DNA: TGTGCCACAACCGCCAGGGGGCTGTCCTACGAGCAGTACTTC.

This chain joins TRBV5-1 and TRBJ2-5, with 8 bases lining up with TRBD2. Germline V gene sequence: CDR1 SGHRS, CDR2 YFSETQ. Losses at the gene ends were 3 bases for V and 4 bases for J; bases not matched to a gene: 11. This CDR3 region has 16 residues. CDR3 nucleotide sequence: TGCGCCAGCAGCTGGGGCCCAGCGGGGGAAGGAGAGACCCAGTACTTC. This sequence encodes CASSWGPAGEGETQYF. Variable domain in full (rest from reference TRBV5-1 and TRBJ2-5): KAGVTQTPRYLIKTRGQQVTLSCSPISGHRSVSWYQQTPGQGLQFLFEYFSETQRNKGNFPGRFSGRQFSNSRSEMNVSTLELGDSALYLCASSWGPAGEGETQYFGPGTRLLVL.

The chain recombines TRBV6-5 with TRBJ1-3; D ambiguous. Per the germline V gene, CDR1 is MNHEY and CDR2 is SVGAGI. The CDR3 has 15 amino acids. V gave up 3 bases and J gave up 0 bases, with 9 bases separating them. CDR3 DNA: TGTGCCAGCAGTTATACGAGACGCTCTGGAAACACCATATATTTT. This gives the protein CASSYTRRSGNTIYF.

This chain links TRBV9 with TRBJ2-5; 7 bases are shared with TRBD2. The CDR3 runs to 15 residues. The trim removed 3 bases at V and 1 base at J, leaving 6 bases unmatched. CDR1 is SGDLS, CDR2 YYNGEE, per germline. The CDR3: CASSAPPGGQETQYF. The CDR3 bases are TGTGCCAGCAGCGCCCCGCCGGGGGGCCAAGAGACCCAGTACTTC.

V and J are TRBV6-5 and TRBJ2-4; either TRBD1 or TRBD2 may fit D (6 bases each). The CDR3 runs to 15 residues. Trimming pared 8 bases from V and 5 bases from J, leaving 19 bases between. Germline V gives CDR1 MNHEY, CDR2 SVGAGI. The CDR3 DNA reads TGTGCCAGCGGGGGGCTACAGGGCTATGAAAACATTCAGTACTTC. It specifies CASGGLQGYENIQYF.

This chain links TRBV6-5 with TRBJ2-3, with D maybe TRBD2 (7 bases). Germline values: CDR1 MNHEY, CDR2 SVGAGI. V was pared by 3 bases and J by 0 bases, with 10 bases between. This CDR3 is built from 15 residues. CDR3 DNA: TGTGCCAGCAGTTATGGGAGGGGGAGCACAGATACGCAGTATTTT. The encoded protein is CASSYGRGSTDTQYF.